This T cell receptor (beta chain) derives from a study of cytomegalovirus exposure and HLA in healthy donors. Study in general: Earlier, 150 million to 200 million T cells were analyzed, and 90 million to 140 million unique TCR beta sequences were found among them.

The PCR had 60 Vbeta and 13 Jbeta primers. Authors' analysis steps: Roughly 9.9 million shared chains were among the 60 million to 80 million unique TCR beta chains that a later analysis counted. Assay: immunoSEQ multiplex PCR; the TCRdb copy retains only in-frame clones and omits some. V and J calls and clone size are as listed in that table; D and trimming were resolved from the DNA. Here the sample spans approximately 140,000 clones, approximately 91% being singletons. Regarding this clone: Its antigen is unidentified.

Germline-derived CDR1 and CDR2 are SGHTA and FQGNSA. Trimming took off 1 base at V and 4 bases at J, with 11 bases between the two ends. This CDR3 is 14 amino acids long. Whole-study findings and limits: Further analysis was carried out later, and it showed several of the most significant clusters appearing linked to common viral pathogens. Some V segments could not be told apart, so they were left out, TRBV6-2 and TRBV6-3 among them.

The sequenced material came from PBMCs. This rearrangement joins TRBV7-2 to TRBJ2-7, with no clear D. This receptor was identified in a woman aged 40 to 50 in good health and CMV-seronegative. The chain's CDR3 is CASSLVTGDYEQYF. As DNA, the CDR3 is TGTGCCAGCAGCTTAGTGACGGGTGATTACGAGCAGTACTTC.